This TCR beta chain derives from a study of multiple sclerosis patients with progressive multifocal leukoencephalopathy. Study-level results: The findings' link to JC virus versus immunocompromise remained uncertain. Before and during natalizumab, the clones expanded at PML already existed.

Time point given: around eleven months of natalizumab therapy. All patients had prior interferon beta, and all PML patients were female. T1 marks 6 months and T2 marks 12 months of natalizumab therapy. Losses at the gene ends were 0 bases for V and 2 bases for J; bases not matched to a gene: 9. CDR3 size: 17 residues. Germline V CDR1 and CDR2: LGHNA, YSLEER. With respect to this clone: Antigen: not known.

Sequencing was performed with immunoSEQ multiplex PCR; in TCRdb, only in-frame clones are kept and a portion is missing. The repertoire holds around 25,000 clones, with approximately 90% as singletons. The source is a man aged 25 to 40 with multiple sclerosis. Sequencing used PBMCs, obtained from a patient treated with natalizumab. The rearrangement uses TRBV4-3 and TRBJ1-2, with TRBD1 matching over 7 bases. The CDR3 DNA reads TGCGCCAGCAGCCAAGATGGTCCGGGACAGAAGAACTATGGCTACACCTTC. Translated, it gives CASSQDGPGQKNYGYTF.